These 10 T cell receptor beta chains were all obtained from the same sample, sequenced in a study of cytomegalovirus exposure and HLA in healthy donors. PCR was performed using 60 Vbeta and 13 Jbeta primers. This table comes from immunoSEQ multiplex PCR, and its TCRdb copy is limited to in-frame clones, with some not included. The repertoire holds about 150,000 clones, with 65% to 90% as singletons. The sequenced material came from PBMCs. These receptors came from a man aged 45 to 65 in good health and CMV-seropositive.

V is TRBV7-3 and J is TRBJ2-1, with 7 positions matching TRBD1. Germline CDR1 and CDR2: SGHTA and FQGTGA. V gave up 1 base and J gave up 5 bases; unmatched junction bases: 11. The CDR3 loop spans 17 amino acids. The CDR3 protein is CASSLSGAGTVDNEQFF. The CDR3 nucleotides are TGTGCCAGCAGCTTAAGTGGGGCCGGGACAGTAGACAATGAGCAGTTCTTC.

The chain employs TRBV11-3 and TRBJ2-2; 7 bases align to TRBD1. Germline CDR1 is SGHNT and CDR2 is YENEEA. Losses at the gene ends were 4 bases for V and 4 bases for J; bases not matched to a gene: 9. The CDR3 sequence is 16 residues long. CDR3 DNA sequence: TGTGCCAGCAGCTCCACAGCACAGGGGCGCACCGGGGAGCTGTTTTTT. This codes for CASSSTAQGRTGELFF.

The CDR3 region is CASRRINKGLYEKLFF. The CDR3 nucleotides are TGTGCCAGCAGGCGAATTAACAAGGGGCTATATGAAAAACTGTTTTTT. This chain links TRBV27 with TRBJ1-4, with a weak D call TRBD1 (5 bases). Germline CDR1 MNHEY, CDR2 SMNVEV (reference sequence). The CDR3 loop spans 16 amino acids. V lost 6 bases, J lost 6 bases, and 20 bases lay in between.

This clone has a single count. The rearrangement links TRBV9 to TRBJ2-7; 7 bases line up with TRBD1. The CDR3 covers 14 residues. With 0 bases clipped from V and 7 bases from J, the junction kept 7 bases outside the gene matches. Germline V gives CDR1 SGDLS, CDR2 YYNGEE. CDR3 coding DNA: TGTGCCAGCAGCGTAGTACAGGGGAATTGGGAGCAGTACTTC. The encoded protein is CASSVVQGNWEQYF.

This chain connects TRBV7-9 to TRBJ2-3, with 10 bases matching TRBD2. After removal of 0 bases from V and 3 bases from J, the junction contained 6 bases not matched to a gene. Per the germline V gene, CDR1 is SEHNR and CDR2 is FQNEAQ (reference sequence). The CDR3 has 17 amino acids. The DNA for the CDR3 is TGTGCCAGCAGCTTAGCGTCGGCTAGCGGGAGAACAGATACGCAGTATTTT. It is translated as CASSLASASGRTDTQYF.

The chain couples TRBV19 to TRBJ1-2, with TRBD1 identical over 7 bases. The germline V gene encodes CDR1 LNHDA and CDR2 SQIVND (reference sequence). This CDR3 region has 14 residues. Trimming removed 4 bases from V and 4 bases from J; junction bases left unmatched: 6. CDR3 sequence reads: CASSKGAHGYGYTF. The CDR3 region has the DNA TGTGCCAGTAGTAAGGGGGCTCATGGCTATGGCTACACCTTC. The full variable domain, completed using reference TRBV19 and TRBJ1-2, is DGGITQSPKYLFRKEGQNVTLSCEQNLNHDAMYWYRQDPGQGLRLIYYSQIVNDFQKGDIAEGYSVSREKKESFPLTVTSAQKNPTAFYLCASSKGAHGYGYTFGSGTRLTVV.

This clone was picked up a small number of times. The chain links TRBV11-3 to TRBJ2-2; D unresolved. This CDR3 contains 13 residues. The V gene's germline CDR1 is SGHNT and CDR2 YENEEA. Between the trimmed V and J ends, which lost 5 bases and 8 bases, there was a span of 12 bases. CDR3 sequence reads: CASSPVAEGELFF. The CDR3 nucleotides are TGTGCCAGCAGCCCAGTAGCAGAGGGGGAGCTGTTTTTT.

The V and J genes are TRBV11-2 and TRBJ1-1, with a possible D match to TRBD1 (5 bases). The length of the CDR3 is 15 residues. Trimming removed 1 base from V and 4 bases from J, with 13 bases in between. The germline V gene encodes CDR1 SGHAT and CDR2 FQNNGV. CDR3 residues: CASSLAGGVTTEAFF. DNA of the CDR3: TGTGCCAGCAGCTTAGCCGGGGGGGTAACCACTGAAGCTTTCTTT.

This rearrangement joins TRBV5-1 to TRBJ2-2; 8 bases fit TRBD2. The CDR3 contains 17 residues. The V gene's germline CDR1 is SGHRS and CDR2 YFSETQ. V dropped 4 bases and J dropped 0; count of bases not matched to a gene: 8. CDR3 protein: CASSREVAGPNTGELFF. As DNA, the CDR3 is TGCGCCAGCAGCCGCGAGGTAGCGGGGCCGAACACCGGGGAGCTGTTTTTT. The full variable domain, with the rest looked up from reference TRBV5-1 and TRBJ2-2, is KAGVTQTPRYLIKTRGQQVTLSCSPISGHRSVSWYQQTPGQGLQFLFEYFSETQRNKGNFPGRFSGRQFSNSRSEMNVSTLELGDSALYLCASSREVAGPNTGELFFGEGSRLTVL.

The V and J genes are TRBV7-9 and TRBJ1-6, with D tentatively TRBD1 (5 bases). CDR1 is SEHNR, CDR2 FQNEAQ, per germline (reference sequence). The CDR3 covers 14 residues. The germline V and J ends were trimmed by 2 bases and 6 bases, with 8 bases remaining between them. The DNA for the CDR3 is TGTGCCAGCAGCTTACCAGGGATTAATTCACCCCTCCACTTT. Translated, it gives CASSLPGINSPLHF.